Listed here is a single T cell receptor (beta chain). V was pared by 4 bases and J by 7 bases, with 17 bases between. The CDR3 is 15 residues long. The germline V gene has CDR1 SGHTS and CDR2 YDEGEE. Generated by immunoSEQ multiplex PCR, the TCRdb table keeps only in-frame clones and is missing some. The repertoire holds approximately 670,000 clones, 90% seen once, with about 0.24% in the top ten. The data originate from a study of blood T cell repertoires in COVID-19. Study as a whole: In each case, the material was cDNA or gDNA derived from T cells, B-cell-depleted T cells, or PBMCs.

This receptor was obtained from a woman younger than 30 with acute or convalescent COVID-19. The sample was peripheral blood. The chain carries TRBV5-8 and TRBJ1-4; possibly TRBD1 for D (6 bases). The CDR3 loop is CASSPPRAGVEKLFF. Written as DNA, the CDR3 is TGTGCCAGCAGCCCCCCCAGGGCAGGGGTTGAAAAACTGTTTTTT.